These T cell receptor beta chains were read from a single sample in a study of T cell responses to AZD1222 COVID-19 vaccine. TCRdb's copy holds only in-frame clones and misses some; the assay was immunoSEQ multiplex PCR. The table lists about 190,000 clones, roughly 92% of them singletons. This sample comprised peripheral blood, obtained on day 0 of AZD1222 vaccination. The receptors here all came from an adult in good health. CDR3s leave out the opening cysteine and the closing phenylalanine or tryptophan. Clone size is shown for a subset of rows, as once, few, many or a class of expanded clone.

. TRBJ1-2 TRBV27 ASTRTGGNYGYT
. TRBJ1-1 TRBV5-1 ASSLVTSQRRTEAF
. TRBJ1-1 TRBV30 AWSGLNTEAF
. TRBJ1-6 TRBV6-4 ASRAGTGLMPLH
. TRBJ2-7 TRBV6-2/TRBV6-3 ASSRDRASYEQY
. TRBJ2-4 TRBV3-1/TRBV3-2 ASSQVSPLAKNIQY
. TRBJ1-2 TRBV7-8 ASSTGTGGGYT
once TRBJ1-1 TRBV6-2/TRBV6-3 ASSYSIKTTLSPEAF
. TRBJ2-2 TRBV27 ASSLNRGTGELF
few TRBJ1-2 TRBV4-1 ASSQDRNQGSNYGYT
. TRBJ1-2 TRBV28 ASRGTPGGGYT
. TRBJ1-5 TRBV30 AWSFNRGRQPQH
. TRBJ1-5 TRBV7-6 ASSGSQPQH
. TRBJ1-2 TRBV28 ASSTTGPGYGYT
. TRBJ2-7 TRBV4-2 ASSQARDFAYEQY
. TRBJ1-1 TRBV18 ASSPLGEGLAEAF
once TRBJ1-1 TRBV7-8 ASSLLMNTEAF
. TRBJ1-5 TRBV28 ASEPLGTGGNQPQH
. TRBJ1-1 TRBV6-6 ASSSGQGGTEAF
. TRBJ1-5 TRBV12-3/TRBV12-4 ASKTDSNQPQH
once TRBJ1-2 TRBV2 ASSERDYGYT
. TRBJ1-4 TRBV7-2 ASSWTVGGGEKLF
. TRBJ1-2 TRBV7-9 ASSLFRGPSNYGYT
. TRBJ1-1 TRBV27 ASSLIDRANTEAF
. TRBJ2-2 TRBV9 ASSVGLQGGGELF
. TRBJ1-1 TRBV3-1/TRBV3-2 ASSPQVLDTEAF
. TRBJ1-1 TRBV19 ASSTRGTGLNTEAF
. TRBJ2-7 TRBV5-1 ASTQGAADSYEQY
. TRBJ1-2 TRBV2 ASTKAGGANYGYT
. TRBJ2-7 TRBV3-1/TRBV3-2 ASSQGRVGGAYEQY
. TRBJ2-3 TRBV29-1 SVDGTGGDTQY
. TRBJ1-4 TRBV7-8 ASSPGRYEKLF
. TRBJ1-2 TRBV28 ASRNSDTFYGYT
once TRBJ1-4 TRBV2 ASSVQTTNEKLF
. TRBJ1-5 TRBV10-3 AIRFRGLRGNQPQH
. TRBJ2-5 TRBV7-3 ASSPRPAGETQY
. TRBJ1-1 TRBV3-1/TRBV3-2 ASSLRGRMNTEAF
once TRBJ2-3 TRBV18 ASSPLAVGPDTQY
. TRBJ2-2 TRBV5-4 ASSLQGRDTGELF
. TRBJ1-4 TRBV10-3 AISGTGTENEKLF
once TRBJ1-1 TRBV3-1/TRBV3-2 ASSQVKGVGEAF
. TRBJ1-2 TRBV5-1 ASSFGSGDYGYT
. TRBJ2-5 TRBV19 ASSISRNAKETQY
. TRBJ2-1 TRBV4-3 ASSQDPLGLPYNEQF
. TRBJ1-1 TRBV18 ASSAGENTEAF
. TRBJ1-2 TRBV7-9 ASSPGGSNYGYT
once TRBJ1-2 TRBV5-1 ASSLQDRNYGYT
. TRBJ2-7 TRBV30 AWRKTGGVYEQY
. TRBJ1-1 TRBV5-5 ASSWGRNTEAF
. TRBJ2-2 TRBV2 ASSDGGSTGELF
. TRBJ2-2 TRBV28 ASSSSGANTGELF
. TRBJ1-2 TRBV7-2 ASSPGTARWSYT